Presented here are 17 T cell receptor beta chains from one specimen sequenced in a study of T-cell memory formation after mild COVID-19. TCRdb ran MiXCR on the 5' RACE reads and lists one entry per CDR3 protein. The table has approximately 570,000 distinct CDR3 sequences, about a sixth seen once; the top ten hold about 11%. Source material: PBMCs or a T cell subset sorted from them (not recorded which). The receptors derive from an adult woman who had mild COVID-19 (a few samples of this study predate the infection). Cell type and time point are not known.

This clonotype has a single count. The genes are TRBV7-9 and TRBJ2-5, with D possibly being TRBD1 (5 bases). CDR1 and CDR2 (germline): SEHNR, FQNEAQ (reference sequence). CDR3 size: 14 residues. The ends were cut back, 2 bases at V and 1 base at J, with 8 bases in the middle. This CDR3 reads CASSLTTVQETQYF. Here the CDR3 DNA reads TGTGCCAGCAGCTTAACGACAGTCCAAGAGACCCAGTACTTC.

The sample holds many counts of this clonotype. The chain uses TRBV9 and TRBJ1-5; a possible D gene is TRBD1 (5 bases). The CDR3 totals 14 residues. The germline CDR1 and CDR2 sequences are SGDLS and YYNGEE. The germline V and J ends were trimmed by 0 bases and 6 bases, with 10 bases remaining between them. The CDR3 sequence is CASSVDGAGQPQHF. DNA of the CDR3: TGTGCCAGCAGCGTAGACGGGGCCGGTCAGCCCCAGCATTTT. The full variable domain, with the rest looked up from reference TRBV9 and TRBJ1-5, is DSGVTQTPKHLITATGQRVTLRCSPRSGDLSVYWYQQSLDQGLQFLIQYYNGEERAKGNILERFSAQQFPDLHSELNLSSLELGDSALYFCASSVDGAGQPQHFGDGTRLSIL.

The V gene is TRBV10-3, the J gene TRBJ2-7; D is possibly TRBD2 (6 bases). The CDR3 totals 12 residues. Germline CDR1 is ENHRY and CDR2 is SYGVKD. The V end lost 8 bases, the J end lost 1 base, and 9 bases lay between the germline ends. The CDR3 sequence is CAIGGMSYEQYF. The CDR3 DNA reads TGTGCCATCGGGGGGATGTCCTACGAGCAGTACTTC.

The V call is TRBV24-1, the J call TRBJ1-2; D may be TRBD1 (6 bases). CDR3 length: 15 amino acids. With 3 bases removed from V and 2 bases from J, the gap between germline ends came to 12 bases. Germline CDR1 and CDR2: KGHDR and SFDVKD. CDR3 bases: TGTGCCACCAGTGATCCCATTCAGGGGAACTATGGCTACACCTTC. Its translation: CATSDPIQGNYGYTF.

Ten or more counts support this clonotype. The CDR3 loop is CASSAQGVETQYF. In DNA, the CDR3 is TGTGCCAGCAGCGCACAGGGGGTCGAGACCCAGTACTTC. V usage is TRBV5-6 and J usage is TRBJ2-5; 8 nucleotides match TRBD1. Losses at the gene ends were 4 bases for V and 5 bases for J; bases not matched to a gene: 4. The CDR3 has 13 amino acids. Germline V gene lookup returns CDR1 SGHDT and CDR2 YYEEEE. Full variable domain (rest looked up from reference TRBV5-6 and TRBJ2-5): DAGVTQSPTHLIKTRGQQVTLRCSPKSGHDTVSWYQQALGQGPQFIFQYYEEEERQRGNFPDRFSGHQFPNYSSELNVNALLLGDSALYLCASSAQGVETQYFGPGTRLLVL.

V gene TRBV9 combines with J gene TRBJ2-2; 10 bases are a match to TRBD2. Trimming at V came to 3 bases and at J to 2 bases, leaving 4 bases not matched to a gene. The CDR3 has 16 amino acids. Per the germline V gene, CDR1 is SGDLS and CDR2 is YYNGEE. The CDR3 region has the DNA TGTGCCAGCAGCGGACCTAGCGGGGGAAACACCGGGGAGCTGTTTTTT. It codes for CASSGPSGGNTGELFF.

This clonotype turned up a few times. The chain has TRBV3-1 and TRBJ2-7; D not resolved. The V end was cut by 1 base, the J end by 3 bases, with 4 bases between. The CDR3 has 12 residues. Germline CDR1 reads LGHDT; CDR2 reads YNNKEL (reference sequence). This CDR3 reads CASSQVIYEQYF. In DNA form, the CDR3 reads TGTGCCAGCAGCCAAGTTATCTACGAGCAGTACTTC.

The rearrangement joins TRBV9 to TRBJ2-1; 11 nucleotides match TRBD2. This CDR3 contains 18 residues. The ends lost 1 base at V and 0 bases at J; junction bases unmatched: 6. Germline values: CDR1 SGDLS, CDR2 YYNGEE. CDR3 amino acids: CASSVLAGGQSSYNEQFF. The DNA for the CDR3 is TGTGCCAGCAGCGTACTAGCGGGAGGCCAAAGCTCCTACAATGAGCAGTTCTTC.

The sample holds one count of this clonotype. CDR3 protein: CATSTTTSGPSASTDTQYF. CDR3 sequence (DNA): TGTGCCACCAGCACCACGACTAGCGGGCCTAGTGCTAGCACAGATACGCAGTATTTT. The chain has TRBV15 and TRBJ2-3; TRBD2 matches at 10 bases. CDR3 length: 19 residues. V dropped 4 bases and J dropped 0; count of bases not matched to a gene: 13. Germline-derived CDR1 and CDR2 are LNHNV and YYDKDF (reference sequence).

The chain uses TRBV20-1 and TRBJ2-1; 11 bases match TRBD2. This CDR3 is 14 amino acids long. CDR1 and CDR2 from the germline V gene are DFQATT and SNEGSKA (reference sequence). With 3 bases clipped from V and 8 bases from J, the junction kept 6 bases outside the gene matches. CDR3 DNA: TGCAGTGCTAGCCCTCTAGCGGGGGGTTATGAGCAGTTCTTC. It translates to CSASPLAGGYEQFF.

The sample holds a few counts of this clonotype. The CDR3 here is CASRSNRELTYEQYF. The CDR3 DNA sequence: TGTGCCAGCAGATCAAACAGGGAGTTGACCTACGAGCAGTACTTC. V gene TRBV6-2 or TRBV6-3 combines with J gene TRBJ2-7, with D possibly being TRBD1 (6 bases). From germline, CDR1 is MNHEY and CDR2 SVGEGT. The ends were cut back, 6 bases at V and 2 bases at J, with 17 bases in the middle. The CDR3 consists of 15 residues.

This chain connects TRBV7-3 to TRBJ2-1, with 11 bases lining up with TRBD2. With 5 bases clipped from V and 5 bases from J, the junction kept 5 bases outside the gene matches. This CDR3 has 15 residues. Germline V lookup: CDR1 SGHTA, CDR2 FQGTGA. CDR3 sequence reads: CASSARTSGHNEQFF. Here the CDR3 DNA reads TGTGCCAGCAGCGCACGGACTAGCGGGCACAATGAGCAGTTCTTC.

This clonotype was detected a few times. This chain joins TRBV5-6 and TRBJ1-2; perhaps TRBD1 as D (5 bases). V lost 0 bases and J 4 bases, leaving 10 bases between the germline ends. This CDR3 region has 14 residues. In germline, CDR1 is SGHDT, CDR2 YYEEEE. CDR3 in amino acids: CASSLGQGPYGYTF. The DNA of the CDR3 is TGTGCCAGCAGCTTGGGGCAGGGTCCCTATGGCTACACCTTC.

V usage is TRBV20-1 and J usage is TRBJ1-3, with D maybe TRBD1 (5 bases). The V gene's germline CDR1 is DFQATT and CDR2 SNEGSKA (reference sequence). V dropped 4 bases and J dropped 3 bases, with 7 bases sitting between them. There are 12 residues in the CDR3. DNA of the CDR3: TGCAGTGCTACAGGGTTTGGAAACACCATATATTTT. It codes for CSATGFGNTIYF.

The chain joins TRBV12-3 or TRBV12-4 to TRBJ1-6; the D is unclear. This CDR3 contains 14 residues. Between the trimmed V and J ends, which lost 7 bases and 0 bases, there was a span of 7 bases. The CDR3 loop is CASTRSSYNSPLHF. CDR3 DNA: TGTGCCAGCACGCGCAGCTCCTATAATTCACCCCTCCACTTT.

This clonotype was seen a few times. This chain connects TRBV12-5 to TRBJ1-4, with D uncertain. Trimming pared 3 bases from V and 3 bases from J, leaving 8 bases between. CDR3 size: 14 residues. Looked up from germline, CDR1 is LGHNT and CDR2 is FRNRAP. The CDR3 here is CASGLGRPNEKLFF. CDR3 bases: TGTGCTAGTGGTTTAGGACGGCCTAATGAAAAACTGTTTTTT.

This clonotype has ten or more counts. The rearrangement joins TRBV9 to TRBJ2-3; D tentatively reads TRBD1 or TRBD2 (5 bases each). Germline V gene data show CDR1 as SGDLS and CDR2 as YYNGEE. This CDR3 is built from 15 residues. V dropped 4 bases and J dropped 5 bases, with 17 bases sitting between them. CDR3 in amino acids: CASSPEGQGRDTQYF. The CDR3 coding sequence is TGTGCCAGCAGCCCTGAGGGGCAGGGTAGAGATACGCAGTATTTT.